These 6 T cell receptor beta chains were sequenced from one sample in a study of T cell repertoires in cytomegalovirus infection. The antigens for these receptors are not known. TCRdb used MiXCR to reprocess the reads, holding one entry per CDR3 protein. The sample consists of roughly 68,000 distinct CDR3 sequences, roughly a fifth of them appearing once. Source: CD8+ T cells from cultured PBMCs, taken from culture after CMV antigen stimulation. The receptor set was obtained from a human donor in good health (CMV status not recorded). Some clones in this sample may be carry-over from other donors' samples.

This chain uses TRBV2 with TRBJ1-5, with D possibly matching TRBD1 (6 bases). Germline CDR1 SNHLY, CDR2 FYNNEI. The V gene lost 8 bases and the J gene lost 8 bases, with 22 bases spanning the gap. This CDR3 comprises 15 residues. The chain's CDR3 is CASGGGGGLLEPQHF. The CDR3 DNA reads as TGTGCCAGCGGGGGCGGGGGGGGTCTGCTTGAGCCCCAGCATTTT.

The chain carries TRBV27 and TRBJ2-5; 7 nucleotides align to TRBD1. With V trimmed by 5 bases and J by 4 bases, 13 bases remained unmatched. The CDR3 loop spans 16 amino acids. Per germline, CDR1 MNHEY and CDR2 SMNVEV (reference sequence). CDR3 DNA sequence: TGTGCCAGCAGTCCTTCCGGGACAGACCCAGGAGAGACCCAGTACTTC. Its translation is CASSPSGTDPGETQYF.

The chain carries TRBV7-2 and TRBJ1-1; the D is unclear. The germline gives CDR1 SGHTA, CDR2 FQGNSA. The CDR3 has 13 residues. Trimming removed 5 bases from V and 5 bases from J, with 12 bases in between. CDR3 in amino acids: CASSGRGLTEAFF. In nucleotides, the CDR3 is TGTGCCAGCAGCGGCCGGGGATTGACTGAAGCTTTCTTT. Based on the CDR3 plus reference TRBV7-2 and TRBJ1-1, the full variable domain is GAGVSQSPSNKVTEKGKDVELRCDPISGHTALYWYRQSLGQGLEFLIYFQGNSAPDKSGLPSDRFSAERTGGSVSTLTIQRTQQEDSAVYLCASSGRGLTEAFFGQGTRLTVV.

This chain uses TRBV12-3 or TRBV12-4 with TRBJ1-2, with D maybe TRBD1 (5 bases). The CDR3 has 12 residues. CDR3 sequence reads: CAAGGYSYGYTF. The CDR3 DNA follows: TGTGCAGCTGGGGGGTACTCCTATGGCTACACCTTC.

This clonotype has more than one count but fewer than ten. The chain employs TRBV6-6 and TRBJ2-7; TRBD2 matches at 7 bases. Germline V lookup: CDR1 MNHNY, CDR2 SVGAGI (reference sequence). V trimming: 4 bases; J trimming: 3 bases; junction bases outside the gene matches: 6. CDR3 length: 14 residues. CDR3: CASSWEGSVYEQYF. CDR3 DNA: TGTGCCAGCAGTTGGGAGGGCTCCGTCTACGAGCAGTACTTC.

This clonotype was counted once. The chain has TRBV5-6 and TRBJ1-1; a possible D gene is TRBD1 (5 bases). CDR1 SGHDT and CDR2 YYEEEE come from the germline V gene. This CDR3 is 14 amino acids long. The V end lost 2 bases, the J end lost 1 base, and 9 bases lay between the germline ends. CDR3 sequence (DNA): TGTGCCAGCAGCTTAGGGGCAGAGAACACTGAAGCTTTCTTT. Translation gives CASSLGAENTEAFF.